The rows below give T cell receptor beta chains drawn from one sample of a study of PD-1 blockade in classical Hodgkin lymphoma. Here immunoSEQ multiplex PCR was the method, and the copy in TCRdb shows in-frame clones only, minus some. The sample consists of just under 65,000 clones, about 90% of them appearing once. Sequences were derived from peripheral blood mononuclear cells (PBMCs), sampled before the fourth cycle of nivolumab. Every receptor here comes from a human donor with classical Hodgkin lymphoma. The CDR3 runs from the conserved cysteine through the conserved F or W. A D gene is named only where the DNA matches it firmly.

D gene,V gene,J gene,CDR3 protein,CDR3 DNA
TRBD2,TRBV7-2,TRBJ2-1,CASSPPGLAGVLDEQFF,TGTGCCAGCAGCCCGCCGGGACTAGCGGGAGTTTTGGATGAGCAGTTCTTC
-,TRBV7-9,TRBJ1-5,CASSQRGQPQHF,TGTGCCAGCAGCCAAAGGGGACAGCCCCAGCATTTT
-,TRBV10-1,TRBJ2-1,CASSESGGPAPYNEQFF,TGCGCCAGCAGTGAGTCGGGGGGCCCGGCTCCCTACAATGAGCAGTTCTTC
TRBD2,TRBV19,TRBJ2-7,CASSGLAGTWEQYF,TGTGCCAGTAGCGGACTAGCGGGGACGTGGGAGCAGTACTTC
-,TRBV13,TRBJ1-1,CASSLTHTEAFF,TGTGCCAGCAGCCTGACACACACTGAAGCTTTCTTT
-,TRBV4-1,TRBJ1-3,CASSVYMGDTIYF,TGCGCCAGCAGTGTATACATGGGAGACACCATATATTTT
-,TRBV10-3,TRBJ1-1,CAISPPGVLRTEAFF,TGTGCCATCAGCCCGCCCGGGGTATTACGGACTGAAGCTTTCTTT
-,TRBV15,TRBJ1-1,CATSRDGQMNTEAFF,TGTGCCACCAGCAGAGATGGACAGATGAACACTGAAGCTTTCTTT
-,TRBV4-1,TRBJ2-7,CASSHIETNYYEQYF,TGCGCCAGCAGCCATATAGAGACAAACTACTACGAGCAGTACTTC
-,TRBV19,TRBJ1-2,CASQSTGFDGYTF,TGTGCCAGTCAGTCGACAGGTTTCGATGGCTACACCTTC
TRBD1,TRBV11-2,TRBJ2-5,CASSLDDRVAIQTQYF,TGTGCCAGCAGCTTAGATGACAGGGTAGCAATTCAGACCCAGTACTTC
-,TRBV2,TRBJ2-7,CASSMGLSGYEQYF,TGTGCCAGCAGCATGGGACTGAGTGGCTACGAGCAGTACTTC
-,TRBV5-1,TRBJ1-4,CASSLGKTNEKLFF,TGCGCCAGCAGCTTGGGGAAAACTAATGAAAAACTGTTTTTT
-,TRBV7-6,TRBJ1-1,CASSLAPLGGHTEAFF,TGTGCCAGCAGCTTAGCCCCCCTGGGAGGGCACACTGAAGCTTTCTTT
-,TRBV6-5,TRBJ1-1,CASSYRDRPLNTEAFF,TGTGCCAGCAGTTACCGTGACAGGCCTTTGAACACTGAAGCTTTCTTT
-,TRBV7-2,TRBJ1-6,CASGTDHSPLHF,TGTGCCAGCGGAACAGACCATTCACCCCTCCACTTT
-,TRBV4-1,TRBJ2-2,CASRGGWELFF,TGCGCCAGCAGGGGGGGCTGGGAGCTGTTTTTT